A selection of T cell receptor beta chains follows, all from one sample in a study of breast tumors, draining lymph nodes, adjacent tissues. TCRdb analysed the multiplex PCR reads with MiXCR anew, one entry per CDR3 protein. Among approximately 130,000 distinct CDR3 sequences listed, around 21% were seen once. Input material: axillary lymph node tissue. The receptor source for this set is a female donor with breast cancer. Some clones in this sample may be carry-over from other donors' samples. Each CDR3 is given with its conserved first and last residue. Each record gives: CDR3 protein, CDR3 DNA, V gene, clone size, J gene, D gene. A D gene is named only where the DNA matches it firmly. Rows give clone size only sometimes, using once, few, many, or a class for an expanded clone.

CDR3: CASSLDGTGGLAGYTF
DNA: TGTGCCAGCAGCTTAGATGGGACAGGGGGCCTGGCTGGCTACACCTTC
V: TRBV7-8
size: -
J: TRBJ1-2
D: TRBD1

CDR3: CASRPEIGTRGGTDTQYF
DNA: TGTGCCAGCAGGCCTGAAATTGGGACTAGGGGCGGGACAGATACGCAGTATTTT
V: TRBV6-1
size: many
J: TRBJ2-3
D: TRBD2

CDR3: CASSFRDRAVDEQFF
DNA: TGTGCCAGCAGCTTCCGGGACAGGGCCGTGGATGAGCAGTTCTTC
V: TRBV14
size: many
J: TRBJ2-1
D: TRBD1

CDR3: CSASPWDSSYNSPLHF
DNA: TGCAGTGCTAGCCCCTGGGACAGCAGTTATAATTCACCCCTCCACTTT
V: TRBV20-1
size: many
J: TRBJ1-6
D: TRBD1

CDR3: CASSIIGGSNQPQHF
DNA: TGTGCCAGTAGTATCATAGGGGGCAGCAATCAGCCCCAGCATTTT
V: TRBV19
size: few
J: TRBJ1-5
D: TRBD1

CDR3: CASSLGGGGGSYNEQFF
DNA: TGTGCCAGCAGCTTAGGAGGCGGAGGGGGCTCCTACAATGAGCAGTTCTTC
V: TRBV7-9
size: many
J: TRBJ2-1
D: -

CDR3: CASSEARQTGLYGYTF
DNA: TGTGCCAGCAGTGAGGCTCGACAAACCGGCCTCTATGGCTACACCTTC
V: TRBV6-1
size: many
J: TRBJ1-2
D: -

CDR3: CSSGGREGDTQYF
DNA: TGCAGTTCGGGCGGGAGGGAGGGAGATACGCAGTATTTT
V: TRBV20-1
size: many
J: TRBJ2-3
D: TRBD2

CDR3: CASSLNTYEQYF
DNA: TGCGCCAGCAGCTTAAATACCTACGAGCAGTACTTC
V: TRBV5-1
size: many
J: TRBJ2-7
D: -

CDR3: CASSLAGLAAYNEQFF
DNA: TGTGCCAGCAGCTTAGCCGGACTAGCGGCATACAATGAGCAGTTCTTC
V: TRBV7-6
size: many
J: TRBJ2-1
D: TRBD2

CDR3: CATRERSEQFF
DNA: TGTGCCACGCGGGAGAGGAGTGAGCAGTTCTTC
V: TRBV6-5
size: many
J: TRBJ2-1
D: TRBD2

CDR3: CASSLAGGHSYYGYTF
DNA: TGTGCCAGCAGCTTAGCGGGAGGACATTCTTACTATGGCTACACCTTC
V: TRBV7-9
size: many
J: TRBJ1-2
D: -

CDR3: CSAREAGGGTYEQYF
DNA: TGCAGTGCTAGAGAGGCCGGGGGGGGAACCTACGAGCAGTACTTC
V: TRBV20-1
size: many
J: TRBJ2-7
D: TRBD2

CDR3: CASSQDRSRGSNEQFF
DNA: TGTGCCAGCAGCCAAGATCGTAGTAGGGGGAGCAATGAGCAGTTCTTC
V: TRBV14
size: -
J: TRBJ2-1
D: -

CDR3: CSARDHRRASSTDTQYF
DNA: TGCAGTGCTAGAGATCACAGGCGCGCCTCTAGCACAGATACGCAGTATTTT
V: TRBV20-1
size: many
J: TRBJ2-3
D: -

CDR3: CASAASGRGEQYF
DNA: TGTGCCAGCGCGGCTAGCGGGAGGGGTGAGCAGTACTTC
V: TRBV6-5
size: many
J: TRBJ2-7
D: TRBD2

CDR3: CASGTGLSNQPQHF
DNA: TGTGCCAGCGGGACAGGGTTAAGCAATCAGCCCCAGCATTTT
V: TRBV28
size: -
J: TRBJ1-5
D: TRBD1

CDR3: CASSGLDDEQYF
DNA: TGTGCCAGCAGCGGACTAGATGACGAGCAGTACTTC
V: TRBV9
size: -
J: TRBJ2-7
D: -

CDR3: CASSTSNNMNTEAFF
DNA: TGTGCCAGCAGCACCTCGAACAACATGAACACTGAAGCTTTCTTT
V: TRBV3-1
size: -
J: TRBJ1-1
D: -

CDR3: CASSDGLGTVEQYF
DNA: TGTGCCAGCAGTGATGGGTTAGGAACGGTCGAGCAGTACTTC
V: TRBV2
size: many
J: TRBJ2-7
D: -

CDR3: CASKGTGDQPQHF
DNA: TGTGCCAGCAAGGGGACAGGGGACCAGCCCCAGCATTTT
V: TRBV18
size: many
J: TRBJ1-5
D: TRBD1

CDR3: CASSPLTDSGNTIYF
DNA: TGTGCCAGCAGCCCCTTGACAGACTCTGGAAACACCATATATTTT
V: TRBV28
size: many
J: TRBJ1-3
D: -

CDR3: CASSPSGSAGELFF
DNA: TGCGCCAGCAGTCCCTCAGGGAGCGCCGGGGAGCTGTTTTTT
V: TRBV5-1
size: -
J: TRBJ2-2
D: -

CDR3: CASSVQAFNEQFF
DNA: TGTGCCAGCAGTGTACAAGCGTTCAATGAGCAGTTCTTC
V: TRBV2
size: many
J: TRBJ2-1
D: -

CDR3: CSARDSHRADDGYTF
DNA: TGCAGTGCTAGAGATAGCCACAGGGCGGACGACGGCTACACCTTC
V: TRBV20-1
size: many
J: TRBJ1-2
D: -

CDR3: CAISEGYYNEQFF
DNA: TGTGCCATCAGTGAGGGTTACTACAATGAGCAGTTCTTC
V: TRBV10-3
size: many
J: TRBJ2-1
D: -

CDR3: CASRIDRESYGYTF
DNA: TGTGCCAGCAGAATCGACAGGGAGAGTTATGGCTACACCTTC
V: TRBV28
size: few
J: TRBJ1-2
D: TRBD1